This entry lists 20 T cell receptor beta chains sequenced from one sample in a study of blood T cells in healthy people across ages. Primed by a sample-barcoded 5' primer and a J-beta primer mix, a second PCR proceeded for roughly 7 to 12 cycles. A single record per CDR3 protein comes from TCRdb applying MiXCR to the 5' RACE reads. The sample carries under 2,000,000 distinct CDR3 sequences, 40% to 55% recorded once. Sequencing was carried out using blood. These receptors originate from a middle-aged woman in good health.

In this sample, this clonotype turned up many times. This rearrangement joins TRBV4-2 to TRBJ2-3; the match to TRBD1 covers 7 bases. CDR3 length: 15 amino acids. Per the germline V gene, CDR1 is LGHNA and CDR2 is YNFKEQ. V lost 0 bases, J lost 4 bases, and 4 bases stayed unmatched. The CDR3 reads CASSQEGQAADTQYF. Written as DNA, the CDR3 is TGTGCCAGCAGCCAAGAAGGACAGGCGGCAGATACGCAGTATTTT.

Here the CDR3 DNA reads TGCAGTGCTAGAGATCCCAAGGTCCCGGGGAATGAGCAGTTCTTC. This encodes CSARDPKVPGNEQFF. The chain employs TRBV20-1 and TRBJ2-1, with D perhaps TRBD2 (5 bases). Trimming removed 0 bases at V and 7 bases at J, with 16 bases between. Per the germline V gene, CDR1 is DFQATT and CDR2 is SNEGSKA (reference sequence). CDR3 length: 15 residues.

The chain is built from TRBV20-1 and TRBJ2-4, with a tentative D call TRBD1 (6 bases). The germline gives CDR1 DFQATT, CDR2 SNEGSKA (reference sequence). There are 11 residues in the CDR3. CDR3 loop: CTRKQGEKQYF. The CDR3 bases are TGCACTAGGAAACAGGGAGAGAAGCAGTACTTC.

V is TRBV27 and J is TRBJ2-7, with TRBD2 as a possible D gene (5 bases). The CDR3 spans 12 residues. V lost 8 bases, J lost 10 bases, and 18 bases lay in between. Looked up from germline, CDR1 is MNHEY and CDR2 is SMNVEV (reference sequence). In DNA, the CDR3 is TGTGCCAGCGCAGGCCGCCGGGGTAATCAGTACTTC. Its protein product is CASAGRRGNQYF.

In regard to this clonotype: A much larger clone lies a single base off, so this may be a read error. The gene calls are TRBV7-2 and TRBJ2-3; unclear D gene. The CDR3 extends over 14 amino acids. Trimming stripped 1 base from V and 2 bases from J, with 7 bases between. Germline V gene lookup returns CDR1 SGHTA and CDR2 FQGNSA. Here the CDR3 reads CASSLDAITDTQYF. DNA of the CDR3: TGTGCCAGCAGCTTAGATGCCATCACAGATACGCAGTATTTT.

The chain has TRBV20-1 and TRBJ2-5; tentative D call: TRBD1 (5 bases). Gene TRBJ2-7 matches the end of the DNA better, so the J call may be wrong. Germline lookup yields CDR1 DFQATT and CDR2 SNEGSKA (reference sequence). There are 13 residues in the CDR3. The CDR3 here is CSARDQGWGEQYF. In nucleotides, the CDR3 is TGCAGTGCTAGAGACCAGGGATGGGGCGAGCAGTACTTC.

In DNA, the CDR3 is TGTGCCAGCAGTGAAGGGATCACCCCCATTGGCTACACCTTC. Its translation: CASSEGITPIGYTF. The gene calls are TRBV6-1 and TRBJ1-2; D remains ambiguous. With 1 base removed from V and 7 bases from J, the gap between germline ends came to 13 bases. The CDR3 is 14 amino acids. Germline V gene sequence: CDR1 MNHNS, CDR2 SASEGT.

At least ten counts were recorded for this clonotype. The rearrangement uses TRBV27 and TRBJ2-3; 13 bases agree with TRBD2. This CDR3 spans 19 amino acids. Trimming removed 4 bases from V and 2 bases from J; junction bases left unmatched: 12. Germline-derived CDR1 and CDR2 are MNHEY and SMNVEV (reference sequence). CDR3 in amino acids: CASSWRLAGGSLSTDTQYF. The CDR3 bases are TGTGCCAGCAGTTGGAGACTAGCGGGGGGCTCATTGTCCACAGATACGCAGTATTTT.

This rearrangement joins TRBV28 to TRBJ1-2; 8 positions agree with TRBD1. The V gene end was trimmed by 6 bases and the J gene end by 7 bases; junction bases not matched to a gene: 13. The CDR3 has 15 amino acids. CDR1 and CDR2 (germline): MDHEN, SYDVKM. The CDR3 DNA reads TGTGCCAGCAGCGTAAGGGACAGGAGTATTAGTGGCTACACCTTC. It encodes CASSVRDRSISGYTF.

The rearrangement uses TRBV28 and TRBJ2-1; D may be TRBD2 (6 bases). Judging by the DNA end, TRBJ2-7 fits better; the J call may be wrong. The CDR3 totals 15 residues. Germline V gene sequence: CDR1 MDHEN, CDR2 SYDVKM. CDR3 DNA sequence: TGTGCCAGGATATCTCGGGGGAGCTCCTACAATGAGCAGTACTTC. It yields the protein CARISRGSSYNEQYF.

There are a few counts of this clonotype. The V and J genes are TRBV27 and TRBJ1-6; D is undetermined. The germline CDR1 and CDR2 sequences are MNHEY and SMNVEV (reference sequence). This CDR3 has 13 residues. V lost 3 bases to trimming and J lost 10 bases, with 10 bases between them. The CDR3 bases are TGTGCCAGCAGTTTTTCCTTCAGGTCACCCCTCCACTTT. Protein sequence: CASSFSFRSPLHF.

The chain recombines TRBV24-1 with TRBJ1-5; unclear D gene. The CDR3 has 14 residues. V was trimmed by 1 base and J by 4 bases, leaving 7 bases between them. Germline V gene data show CDR1 as KGHDR and CDR2 as SFDVKD. The CDR3 sequence: CATSDLSGNQPQHF. CDR3 sequence (DNA): TGTGCCACCAGTGATTTATCGGGGAATCAGCCCCAGCATTTT.

Many counts were recorded for this clonotype. The gene calls are TRBV4-1 and TRBJ2-1, with 12 bases identical to TRBD1. The germline gives CDR1 MGHRA, CDR2 YSYEKL. The CDR3 loop spans 16 amino acids. V lost 1 base and J lost 7; bases outside the gene matches: 5. This CDR3 reads CASSQVGTGGLNEQFF. CDR3 in DNA: TGCGCCAGCAGCCAAGTTGGGACAGGGGGCTTGAATGAGCAGTTCTTC.

This sequence joins TRBV20-1 and TRBJ2-1; 10 bases align to TRBD2. Germline loops: CDR1 DFQATT, CDR2 SNEGSKA (reference sequence). Trimming removed 5 bases from V and 4 bases from J; junction bases left unmatched: 20. This CDR3 has 19 residues. For the CDR3, the DNA is TGCAGTGCTCGTGGAATAAGCGGGAGGGCCTCCAGACTTTACAATGAGCAGTTCTTC. It codes for CSARGISGRASRLYNEQFF.

The chain uses TRBV28 and TRBJ2-5, with TRBD2 identical over 7 bases. The J call is uncertain, as TRBJ2-7 better fits the DNA end. CDR1 is MDHEN and CDR2 is SYDVKM in the germline V gene. There are 13 residues in the CDR3. CDR3 loop: CASGSGVLGEQYF. The CDR3 nucleotides read TGTGCCAGCGGGAGCGGGGTTCTTGGCGAGCAGTACTTC.

V usage is TRBV5-6 and J usage is TRBJ1-6; D is possibly TRBD1 (6 bases). This CDR3 spans 15 amino acids. Germline CDR1 is SGHDT and CDR2 is YYEEEE. V was shortened by 4 bases and J by 4 bases, with 12 bases between the two germline ends. CDR3 protein: CASSETTGYNSPLHF. CDR3 sequence (DNA): TGTGCCAGCAGCGAGACCACAGGGTATAATTCACCCCTCCACTTT.

The chain recombines TRBV2 with TRBJ2-1, with D perhaps being TRBD1 or TRBD2 (5 bases each). The germline V gene has CDR1 SNHLY and CDR2 FYNNEI. V lost 0 bases and J lost 8, with 14 bases in between. This CDR3 is built from 15 residues. The CDR3 DNA sequence: TGTGCCAGCAGTGAAGCGCTTCGGGGCAGCCATGAGCAGTTCTTC. Protein product: CASSEALRGSHEQFF. Looking up the rest from reference TRBV2 and TRBJ2-1 gives the full variable domain: EPEVTQTPSHQVTQMGQEVILRCVPISNHLYFYWYRQILGQKVEFLVSFYNNEISEKSEIFDDQFSVERPDGSNFTLKIRSTKLEDSAMYFCASSEALRGSHEQFFGPGTRLTVL.

This chain joins TRBV6-1 and TRBJ1-2, with D possibly matching TRBD1 (5 bases). V was trimmed by 6 bases and J by 0 bases, leaving 11 bases between them. Germline CDR1 and CDR2: MNHNS and SASEGT. The CDR3 sequence is 14 residues long. CDR3 residues: CASSLDTSNYGYTF. As DNA, the CDR3 is TGTGCCAGCAGCTTGGACACTTCTAACTATGGCTACACCTTC.

This clonotype was counted a single time. This chain connects TRBV27 to TRBJ1-2; no clear D gene. CDR1 MNHEY and CDR2 SMNVEV come from the germline V gene (reference sequence). Trimming removed 3 bases from V and 7 bases from J, with 12 bases in between. The CDR3 contains 13 residues. Here the CDR3 DNA reads TGTGCCAGCAGTTTTGGCAGTCGAGCTGGCTACACCTTC. Protein product: CASSFGSRAGYTF.

Only a few counts were recorded for this clonotype. V and J are TRBV28 and TRBJ2-3; tentative D call: TRBD2 (7 bases). The CDR3 runs to 15 residues. Trimming removed 4 bases at V and 2 bases at J, with 13 bases between. Germline V gives CDR1 MDHEN, CDR2 SYDVKM. CDR3 nucleotides: TGTGCCAGCAGTTCCCGGGGGGCCTTCACAGATACGCAGTATTTT. Amino acid sequence: CASSSRGAFTDTQYF.